A single sample gave rise to the 13 T cell receptor beta chains below, sequenced in a study of control samples from healthy donors and cancer patients. TCRdb's copy holds only in-frame clones and misses some; the assay was immunoSEQ multiplex PCR. The sample lists about 71,000 clones, under 90% occurring once. The specimen was PBMCs. These receptors came from a man between 60 and 75 years old with lung cancer.

The J gene is TRBJ1-1, the V gene TRBV9; D gene unclear. The CDR3 loop spans 13 amino acids. The V end was cut by 1 base, the J end by 5 bases, with 9 bases between. CDR1 is SGDLS and CDR2 is YYNGEE in the germline V gene. The CDR3 DNA sequence: TGTGCCAGCAGCGTAAGGGTGGAAACTGAAGCTTTCTTT. Translating gives CASSVRVETEAFF.

The gene calls are TRBV14 and TRBJ2-1, with TRBD2 identical over 8 bases. This CDR3 is built from 15 residues. Germline values: CDR1 SGHDN, CDR2 FVKESK. V was clipped by 1 base and J by 5 bases; unmatched bases: 4. As DNA, the CDR3 is TGTGCCAGCAGCCAAGCTCGGGGGGGTAACAATGAGCAGTTCTTC. Translated, it gives CASSQARGGNNEQFF.

This clone has a single count. The rearrangement uses TRBV18 and TRBJ1-6, with D maybe TRBD1 (6 bases). V was clipped by 3 bases and J by 0 bases, with 18 bases between them. CDR3 length: 19 amino acids. Per the germline V gene, CDR1 is KGHSH and CDR2 is LQKENI. The CDR3 DNA is TGTGCCAGCTCACCCCGGACAGTAGGCCAGAGCTCCTATAATTCACCCCTCCACTTT. Translated, it gives CASSPRTVGQSSYNSPLHF.

This clone occurred once. The chain combines TRBV30 with TRBJ2-6, with D possibly being TRBD2 (5 bases). Trimming removed 4 bases from V and 0 bases from J, with 10 bases in between. CDR3 length equals 15 residues. From germline, CDR1 is GTSNPN and CDR2 SVGIG (reference sequence). The CDR3 reads CAWTMGASGANVLTF. The CDR3, as DNA: TGTGCCTGGACCATGGGAGCCTCTGGGGCCAACGTCCTGACTTTC. Full variable domain (outside the CDR3, taken from reference TRBV30 and TRBJ2-6): SQTIHQWPATLVQPVGSPLSLECTVEGTSNPNLYWYRQAAGRGLQLLFYSVGIGQISSEVPQNLSASRPQDRQFILSSKKLLLSDSGFYLCAWTMGASGANVLTFGAGSRLTVL.

The chain links TRBV5-1 to TRBJ1-2, with D tentatively TRBD1 (5 bases). Germline CDR1 and CDR2: SGHRS and YFSETQ. V lost 0 bases and J 7 bases, leaving 16 bases between the germline ends. The CDR3 is 15 residues long. Here the CDR3 DNA reads TGCGCCAGCAGCTTGGAAGGGACCGCTCCTCTTGGCTACACCTTC. Its translation: CASSLEGTAPLGYTF.

This clone was detected once. CDR3 in amino acids: CASSLKVNTEAFF. The CDR3 coding sequence is TGTGCCAGCAGCTTAAAGGTGAACACTGAAGCTTTCTTT. This chain joins TRBV7-8 and TRBJ1-1; no clear D gene. The germline V gene has CDR1 SGHVS and CDR2 FQNEAQ. CDR3 length: 13 residues. Trimming pared 2 bases from V and 0 bases from J, leaving 4 bases between.

The chain combines TRBV30 with TRBJ2-7, with D unresolved. The CDR3 length is 15 residues. From germline, CDR1 is GTSNPN and CDR2 SVGIG (reference sequence). The V and J ends lost 2 bases and 7 bases respectively, with 21 bases between them. The CDR3 DNA reads as TGTGCCTGGAGTCCATTCAACCAACCCGATAGGGAGCAGTACTTC. Its protein product is CAWSPFNQPDREQYF. Full variable domain (rest looked up from reference TRBV30 and TRBJ2-7): SQTIHQWPATLVQPVGSPLSLECTVEGTSNPNLYWYRQAAGRGLQLLFYSVGIGQISSEVPQNLSASRPQDRQFILSSKKLLLSDSGFYLCAWSPFNQPDREQYFGPGTRLTVT.

This chain uses TRBV13 with TRBJ2-2; D not certain. CDR1 and CDR2 from the germline V gene are PRHDT and FYEKMQ (reference sequence). Between the trimmed V and J ends, which lost 1 base and 1 base, there was a span of 4 bases. This CDR3 has 14 residues. The CDR3 bases are TGTGCCAGCAGCTTAGCGGTGAACACCGGGGAGCTGTTTTTT. The encoded protein is CASSLAVNTGELFF.

The chain carries TRBV7-3 and TRBJ2-1; D might be TRBD1 (5 bases). The length of the CDR3 is 15 residues. With 2 bases removed from V and 4 bases from J, the gap between germline ends came to 12 bases. The germline V gene has CDR1 SGHTA and CDR2 FQGTGA. The DNA of the CDR3 is TGTGCCAGCAGCTTAGTCAGGGCCGGGTACAATGAGCAGTTCTTC. Its translation is CASSLVRAGYNEQFF.

The V and J genes are TRBV27 and TRBJ2-1; the D is unclear. The CDR3 loop spans 14 amino acids. The V and J ends lost 3 bases and 5 bases respectively, with 11 bases between them. Germline lookup yields CDR1 MNHEY and CDR2 SMNVEV (reference sequence). The CDR3 here is CASSFFLGNNEQFF. The CDR3 nucleotides are TGTGCCAGCAGTTTCTTCCTAGGTAACAATGAGCAGTTCTTC.

The chain employs TRBV27 and TRBJ1-2; TRBD1 might be the D (6 bases). Trimming cost V 3 bases and J 8 bases, with 13 bases left between them. Germline loops: CDR1 MNHEY, CDR2 SMNVEV (reference sequence). The CDR3 consists of 13 residues. This CDR3 is CASSFRGGRGYTF. Written as DNA, the CDR3 is TGTGCCAGCAGTTTTAGGGGGGGGCGGGGCTACACCTTC.

The genes are TRBV7-2 and TRBJ1-2; D possibly corresponds to TRBD1 (6 bases). Germline V gene data show CDR1 as SGHTA and CDR2 as FQGNSA. The CDR3 covers 15 residues. V lost 1 base and J 8 bases, leaving 17 bases between the germline ends. CDR3 residues: CASSLGGSGARGYTF. Written as DNA, the CDR3 is TGTGCCAGCAGCTTAGGAGGTTCGGGGGCGCGGGGCTACACCTTC.

This chain joins TRBV24-1 and TRBJ2-5; D perhaps matches TRBD2 (6 bases). Germline values: CDR1 KGHDR, CDR2 SFDVKD. Trimming pared 3 bases from V and 5 bases from J, leaving 12 bases between. This CDR3 has 14 amino acids. CDR3 loop: CATSDPGTPETQYF. CDR3 nucleotide sequence: TGTGCCACCAGTGATCCCGGGACTCCGGAGACCCAGTACTTC.